Reported below is one T cell receptor beta chain. Its cognate antigen is unknown. The sample comes from a study of CD8+ T cells in alopecia areata. Across the whole study: Each of the treated patients was given oral tofacitinib, 5 to 10 mg twice daily, for moderate-to-severe alopecia areata.

This CDR3 comprises 14 residues. Germline CDR1 and CDR2: MNHEY and SVGAGI. Trimming cost V 5 bases and J 4 bases, with 13 bases left between them. Study observations and caveats: For lesional scalp, especially alopecia totalis/universalis, clonality was higher than in normal scalp. The study found that many expanded lesional clones persisted in scalp and blood during tofacitinib.

cDNA reverse transcribed from extracted RNA served as the sequencing template. Clones were sequenced by immunoSEQ multiplex PCR, and TCRdb holds only the in-frame ones, with some missing. The sample records 150,000 to 200,000 clones, about 53% being singletons. Treatment given: oral pan-JAK inhibitor, 5-10 mg twice daily. Researchers picked out CD4+ and CD8+ T cells from PBMCs by sorting. The source is a human donor with alopecia areata. The chain is built from TRBV6-5 and TRBJ2-3; tentatively, D is TRBD1 (6 bases). The material was CD8+ T cells sorted from blood, obtained at week 24, from a patient treated with tofacitinib. For the CDR3, the DNA is TGTGCCAGCAGTACGAACAGGGATTCAGATACGCAGTATTTT. Its translation: CASSTNRDSDTQYF.